The present T cell receptor beta chain was sequenced within a study of human T cells and chemical hapten exposure. Study-level points and caveats: DPC sensitization did not alter TCRs above 1 in 1000 frequency.

This clonotype was seen more than once but under ten times. Its antigen is unknown. TCRdb used MiXCR to reprocess the RACE reads, holding one entry per CDR3 protein. The sample has some 300,000 distinct CDR3 sequences; over 5% are singletons. Time point in this sample: pre-sensitization, week 0. Stated treatment: therapeutic diphenylcyclopropenone sensitization with weekly scalp DPC. The receptor comes from a woman younger than 35 with alopecia areata. Some clones in this sample may be carry-over from other donors' samples. Specimen: whole blood, collected in connection with sensitization to the hapten diphenylcyclopropenone (DPC).

For the CDR3, the DNA is TGTGCCAGCAGCGTGGATTTGTCCTCTGGAAACACCATATATTTT. It encodes CASSVDLSSGNTIYF. The chain carries TRBV9 and TRBJ1-3; D not resolved. CDR1 SGDLS and CDR2 YYNGEE come from the germline V gene. CDR3 length: 15 amino acids. With 2 bases removed from V and 0 bases from J, the gap between germline ends came to 9 bases.